The clone carrying this TCR beta chain was seen a single time. CDR1 is SQVTM and CDR2 is ANQGSEA in the germline V gene. With 6 bases removed from V and 0 bases from J, the gap between germline ends came to 11 bases. This CDR3 is built from 13 residues. The data originate from a study of T cell responses to AZD1222 COVID-19 vaccine. Sequencing was performed with immunoSEQ multiplex PCR; in TCRdb, only in-frame clones are kept and a portion is missing. The sample records approximately 42,000 clones, roughly 88% being singletons. Second-dose timings of about 4 or about 12 weeks were pooled. The receptor was isolated from an adult who received the AZD1222 COVID-19 vaccine. The sample was peripheral blood, taken 28 days after the second AZD1222 dose. This sequence joins TRBV29-1 and TRBJ1-2, with a weak D call TRBD1 (5 bases). The CDR3 region is CSVEDTTNYGYTF. The CDR3 region has the DNA TGCAGCGTCGAGGACACGACTAACTATGGCTACACCTTC.